This TCR beta chain was identified in a study of neurological immune-mediated disorders. General study findings and limits: When grouped phylogenetically, the repertoires of 18 of the 34 multiple sclerosis patients fell together in one related-CDR3 cluster, which is a possible signature.

It was by 5'RACE with 10-nucleotide random UMIs that the cDNA was made. TCRdb re-called the 5' RACE reads through MiXCR, storing one row per CDR3 protein. The table has about 46,000 distinct CDR3 sequences, about 2% seen once; the top ten hold more than 2%. This clonotype was recorded many times. Its antigen is undetermined. There are 16 residues in the CDR3. Looked up from germline, CDR1 is SGHDN and CDR2 is FVKESK. Between the trimmed V and J ends, which lost 2 bases and 4 bases, there was a span of 14 bases. The chain has TRBV14 and TRBJ2-2; a weak D match, TRBD2 (6 bases). This clonotype originated in a woman in her thirties or forties with multiple sclerosis. The specimen sequenced was PBMCs. The chain's CDR3 is CASSQKRGILTGELFF. The CDR3 nucleotides read TGTGCCAGCAGCCAAAAACGGGGGATCCTCACCGGGGAGCTGTTTTTT.